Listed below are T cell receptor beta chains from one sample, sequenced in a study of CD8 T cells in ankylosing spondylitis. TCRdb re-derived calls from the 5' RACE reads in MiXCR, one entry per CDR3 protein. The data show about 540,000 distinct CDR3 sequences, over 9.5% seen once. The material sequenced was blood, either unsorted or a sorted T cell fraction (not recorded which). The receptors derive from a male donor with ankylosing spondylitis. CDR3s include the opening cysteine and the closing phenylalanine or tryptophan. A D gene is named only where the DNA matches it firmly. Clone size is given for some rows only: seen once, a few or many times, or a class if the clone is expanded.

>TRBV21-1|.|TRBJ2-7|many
CASSDSPSGRINEQYF
TGTGCCAGCAGCGACTCCCCCAGCGGGAGGATCAACGAGCAGTACTTC
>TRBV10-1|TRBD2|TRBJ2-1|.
CASSRTSGEGNEQFF
TGCGCCAGCAGCAGGACTAGCGGGGAAGGGAATGAGCAGTTCTTC
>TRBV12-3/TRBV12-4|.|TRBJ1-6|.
CASRQAGAYNSPLHF
TGTGCCAGCCGGCAGGCGGGAGCCTATAATTCACCCCTCCACTTT
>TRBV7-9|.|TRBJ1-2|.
CASSWGEARVFFYGYTF
TGTGCCAGCAGCTGGGGCGAGGCCAGGGTTTTCTTTTATGGCTACACCTTC
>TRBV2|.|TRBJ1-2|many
CASSEGGGGSGYTF
TGTGCCAGCAGTGAGGGGGGCGGTGGCTCCGGCTACACCTTC
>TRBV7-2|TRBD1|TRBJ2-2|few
CASSRTGGSYTGELFF
TGTGCCAGCAGCAGAACAGGGGGGTCGTACACCGGGGAGCTGTTTTTT
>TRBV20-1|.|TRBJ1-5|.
CSARDSAPYYSNQPQHF
TGCAGTGCTAGAGACAGTGCCCCTTACTATAGCAATCAGCCCCAGCATTTT
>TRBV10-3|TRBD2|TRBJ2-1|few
CAIRSGTSGGEQFF
TGTGCCATCAGATCCGGGACTAGCGGTGGTGAGCAGTTCTTC
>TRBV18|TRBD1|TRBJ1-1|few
CASSSDRMNTEAFF
TGTGCCAGCTCATCGGACAGGATGAACACTGAAGCTTTCTTT
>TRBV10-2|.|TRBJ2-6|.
CASLGTGYAGANVLTF
TGCGCCAGCCTTGGAACAGGGTACGCTGGGGCCAACGTCCTGACTTTC
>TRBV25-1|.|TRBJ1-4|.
CASSEVGHRNEKLFF
TGTGCCAGCAGTGAAGTGGGACACAGGAATGAAAAACTGTTTTTT
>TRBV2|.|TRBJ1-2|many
CASSTGPYGYTF
TGTGCCAGCTCAACAGGACCCTATGGCTACACCTTC
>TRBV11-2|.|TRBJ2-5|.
CASSSTDGWETQYF
TGTGCCAGCAGCTCTACGGACGGCTGGGAGACCCAGTACTTC
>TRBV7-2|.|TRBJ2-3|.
CASSYLALTDTQYF
TGTGCCAGCAGCTATCTAGCGTTGACAGATACGCAGTATTTT
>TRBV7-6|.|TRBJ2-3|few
CASSLDGKPTDTQYF
TGTGCCAGCAGCTTAGACGGGAAGCCCACAGATACGCAGTATTTT
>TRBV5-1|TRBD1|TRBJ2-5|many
CASSLNTGGETQYF
TGCGCCAGCAGCTTGAACACAGGGGGTGAGACCCAGTACTTC
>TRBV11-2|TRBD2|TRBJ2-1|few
CASSLTSGANNEQFF
TGTGCCAGCAGCTTAACTAGCGGGGCCAACAATGAGCAGTTCTTC
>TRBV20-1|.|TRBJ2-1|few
CSAKARVAYNEQFF
TGCAGTGCCAAGGCACGGGTGGCCTACAATGAGCAGTTCTTC
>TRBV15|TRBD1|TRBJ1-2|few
CATSSRPGQGAWGYTF
TGTGCCACCAGCAGCCGACCGGGACAGGGGGCGTGGGGCTACACCTTC
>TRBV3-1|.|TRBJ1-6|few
CASSPSGGSDSPLHF
TGTGCCAGCAGCCCCTCCGGCGGGTCGGATTCACCCCTCCACTTT
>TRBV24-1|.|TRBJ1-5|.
CATSDAGVVGNQPQHF
TGTGCCACCAGTGACGCAGGGGTCGTGGGCAATCAGCCCCAGCATTTT
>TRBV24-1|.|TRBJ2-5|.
CATSDTRTEPQETQYF
TGTGCCACCAGTGATACGAGGACAGAGCCCCAAGAGACCCAGTACTTC
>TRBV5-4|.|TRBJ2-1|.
CASSSPPEQFF
TGTGCCAGCAGCAGCCCTCCTGAGCAGTTCTTC
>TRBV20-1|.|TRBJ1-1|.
CSAVAGRNTEAFF
TGCAGTGCGGTGGCAGGTAGGAACACTGAAGCTTTCTTT
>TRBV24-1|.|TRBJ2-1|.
CATSGQHNEQFF
TGTGCCACCAGTGGTCAGCACAATGAGCAGTTCTTC
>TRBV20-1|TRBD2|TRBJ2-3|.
CSAQAGLQSTDTQYF
TGCAGTGCTCAAGCGGGACTACAAAGCACAGATACGCAGTATTTT
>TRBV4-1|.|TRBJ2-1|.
CASSPLGPGYEQFF
TGCGCCAGCAGCCCCCTGGGCCCAGGGTATGAGCAGTTCTTC
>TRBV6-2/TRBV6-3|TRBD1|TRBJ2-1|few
CASSYEDRATQFF
TGTGCCAGCAGTTACGAGGACAGGGCAACCCAGTTCTTC
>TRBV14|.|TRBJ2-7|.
CASSQGGLVYEQYF
TGTGCCAGCAGCCAAGGGGGCCTCGTATACGAGCAGTACTTC
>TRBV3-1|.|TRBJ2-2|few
CASSQVPGELFF
TGTGCCAGCAGCCAAGTACCCGGGGAGCTGTTTTTT
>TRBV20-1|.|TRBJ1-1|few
CSAGSMNTEAFF
TGCAGTGCTGGGTCGATGAACACTGAAGCTTTCTTT
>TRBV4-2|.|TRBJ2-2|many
CASSQVGSDTGELFF
TGTGCCAGCAGCCAAGTTGGGTCTGACACCGGGGAGCTGTTTTTT
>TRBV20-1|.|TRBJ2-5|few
CSANGGAAGQETQYF
TGCAGTGCTAACGGAGGGGCGGCAGGCCAAGAGACCCAGTACTTC
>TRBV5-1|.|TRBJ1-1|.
CASSPEGTQNTEAFF
TGCGCCAGCAGCCCCGAGGGGACCCAGAACACTGAAGCTTTCTTT
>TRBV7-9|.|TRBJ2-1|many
CASSRMRNEQFF
TGTGCCAGCAGCCGGATGAGAAATGAGCAGTTCTTC
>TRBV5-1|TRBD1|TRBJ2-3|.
CASSLGQGGLDTQYF
TGCGCCAGCAGCTTGGGACAGGGGGGCCTTGATACGCAGTATTTT
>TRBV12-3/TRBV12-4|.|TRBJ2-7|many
CASSFVPYEQYF
TGTGCCAGCAGTTTCGTCCCCTACGAGCAGTACTTC
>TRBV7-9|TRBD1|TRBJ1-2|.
CASTTTGGNDGYTF
TGTGCCAGCACCACCACAGGGGGCAATGATGGCTACACCTTC
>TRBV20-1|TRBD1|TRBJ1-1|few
CSASRQGPNTEAFF
TGCAGTGCGAGTCGACAGGGGCCGAACACTGAAGCTTTCTTT
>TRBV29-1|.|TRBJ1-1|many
CSVRSGGNTEAFF
TGCAGCGTCCGGTCGGGCGGAAACACTGAAGCTTTCTTT
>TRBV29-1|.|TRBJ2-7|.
CSVEDRRVSDYEQYF
TGCAGCGTTGAAGATCGGAGGGTCTCGGACTACGAGCAGTACTTC